This T cell receptor beta chain came from a study of early T cells in non-severe SARS-CoV-2 infection. TCRdb reprocessed the 5' RACE reads via MiXCR and lists one record per CDR3 protein. Of tens of thousands of distinct CDR3 sequences listed, roughly 10% were seen once; the top ten hold roughly 4.8%. Ten or more counts support this clonotype. Germline values: CDR1 SGHNT, CDR2 YYREEE (reference sequence). CDR3 length equals 17 residues. Trimming removed 4 bases at V and 0 bases at J, with 19 bases between. The receptor was isolated from an adult who was a healthcare worker with PCR-confirmed SARS-CoV-2 infection or an uninfected control (not recorded which). V gene TRBV5-4 combines with J gene TRBJ1-1; D may be TRBD1 (6 bases). Specimen: whole blood. For the CDR3, the DNA is TGTGCCAGCAGCGCGCCGGGACATTGGGGGATGAACACTGAAGCTTTCTTT. As protein: CASSAPGHWGMNTEAFF.